One and the same sample provided the 2 T cell receptor beta chains below, sequenced in a study of cytomegalovirus exposure and HLA in healthy donors. Primers for the PCR totalled 60 Vbeta and 13 Jbeta. Libraries were prepared by immunoSEQ multiplex PCR; TCRdb keeps only in-frame clonotypes and omits some of them. Among 150,000 to 200,000 clones listed, around 72% were seen once. The sample comprised PBMCs. The receptors were gathered from a middle-aged man in good health and CMV-seropositive.

This rearrangement joins TRBV30 to TRBJ1-1; a weak D match, TRBD1 (5 bases). Germline values: CDR1 GTSNPN, CDR2 SVGIG (reference sequence). CDR3 length equals 14 residues. V was shortened by 3 bases and J by 6 bases, with 17 bases between the two germline ends. The CDR3, as DNA: TGTGCCTGGAGCCCCCGGTGGTGGGGGGCTGAAGCTTTCTTT. It codes for CAWSPRWWGAEAFF.

The J gene is TRBJ2-7, the V gene TRBV7-2, with 7 bases that match TRBD1. The CDR3 extends over 14 amino acids. The germline CDR1 and CDR2 sequences are SGHTA and FQGNSA. The V gene end was trimmed by 4 bases and the J gene end by 0 bases; junction bases not matched to a gene: 3. CDR3 residues: CASSSGTVSYEQYF. The CDR3 bases are TGTGCCAGCAGCTCCGGGACAGTCTCCTACGAGCAGTACTTC.